The 27 T cell receptor beta chains below come from one sample, sequenced in a study of beta chain features in type 1 diabetes. cDNA synthesis used the whole RNA isolate, giving expressed TCRB sequences. The data were produced by immunoSEQ multiplex PCR, yet TCRdb's version contains in-frame clones alone and is incomplete. The sample has hundreds of thousands of clones; about a sixth are singletons. The sequencing input was naive CD4+ T cells from blood. The receptors shown here come from a man between 18 and 35 years old in good health.

The rearrangement links TRBV6-5 to TRBJ1-3; a weak D match, TRBD1 (6 bases). V lost 5 bases, J lost 2 bases, and 13 bases lay in between. The V gene's germline CDR1 is MNHEY and CDR2 SVGAGI. The CDR3 extends over 15 amino acids. DNA of the CDR3: TGTGCCAGCAGTGTCACAGGGCTCACTGGAAACACCATATATTTT. As protein: CASSVTGLTGNTIYF.

The chain combines TRBV5-1 with TRBJ1-1, with TRBD1 matching over 7 bases. The V gene's germline CDR1 is SGHRS and CDR2 YFSETQ. V lost 5 bases, J lost 4 bases, and 11 bases stayed unmatched. This CDR3 region has 15 residues. The CDR3 DNA is TGCGCCAGCAGATCCTACGACAGGGACGGCACTGAAGCTTTCTTT. This translates into CASRSYDRDGTEAFF. The entire variable domain, with the rest obtained from reference TRBV5-1 and TRBJ1-1, is as follows: KAGVTQTPRYLIKTRGQQVTLSCSPISGHRSVSWYQQTPGQGLQFLFEYFSETQRNKGNFPGRFSGRQFSNSRSEMNVSTLELGDSALYLCASRSYDRDGTEAFFGQGTRLTVV.

The chain has TRBV7-2 and TRBJ2-1, with 9 bases aligning to TRBD1. V shed 4 bases, J shed 2 bases, and the junction held 3 bases outside the gene matches. The V gene's germline CDR1 is SGHTA and CDR2 FQGNSA. The CDR3 length is 15 residues. The DNA for the CDR3 is TGTGCCAGCAGCTCGGACAGGGGTACCTACAATGAGCAGTTCTTC. It translates to CASSSDRGTYNEQFF. Full variable domain (missing parts from reference TRBV7-2 and TRBJ2-1): GAGVSQSPSNKVTEKGKDVELRCDPISGHTALYWYRQSLGQGLEFLIYFQGNSAPDKSGLPSDRFSAERTGGSVSTLTIQRTQQEDSAVYLCASSSDRGTYNEQFFGPGTRLTVL.

The CDR3 here is CASSEGVGSSGNTIYF. CDR3 DNA: TGTGCCAGCAGTGAAGGGGTGGGAAGCTCTGGAAACACCATATATTTT. The genes are TRBV25-1 and TRBJ1-3; no firm D call. The germline CDR1 and CDR2 sequences are MGHDK and SYGVNS. The CDR3 sequence is 16 residues long. The ends were cut back, 2 bases at V and 0 bases at J, with 11 bases in the middle.

V and J are TRBV21-1 and TRBJ2-7; the listed D gene, TRBD1, was not tested against the DNA. TRBV21-1 is a documented pseudogene. The CDR3 spans 11 residues. CDR3 DNA: TGTGCCAGCTACCCGACAGGGTTTCAATACTTC. It yields the protein CASYPTGFQYF.

The J gene is TRBJ2-3, the V gene TRBV6-5; 10 bases fit TRBD2. CDR3 length: 14 residues. Per the germline V gene, CDR1 is MNHEY and CDR2 is SVGAGI. V lost 4 bases, J lost 5 bases, and 3 bases stayed unmatched. This CDR3 reads CASSFGLAEDTQYF. Written as DNA, the CDR3 is TGTGCCAGCAGTTTTGGACTAGCGGAAGATACGCAGTATTTT.

The rearrangement links TRBV7-2 to TRBJ1-1, with TRBD1 matching over 8 bases. Germline lookup yields CDR1 SGHTA and CDR2 FQGNSA. The CDR3 totals 14 residues. Trimming cost V 2 bases and J 6 bases; bases outside gene matches: 5. CDR3 region: CASSLQGAWAEAFF. In nucleotides, the CDR3 is TGTGCCAGCAGCTTACAGGGGGCGTGGGCTGAAGCTTTCTTT.

This clone was recorded a few times. The chain joins TRBV2 to TRBJ1-5, with TRBD1 identical over 11 bases. This CDR3 is 16 amino acids long. In germline, CDR1 is SNHLY, CDR2 FYNNEI. The CDR3 protein is CASTGTGGASNQPQHF. The DNA for the CDR3 is TGTGCTTCTACCGGGACAGGGGGGGCCAGCAATCAGCCCCAGCATTTT.

This clone was seen more than once but under ten times. V usage is TRBV9 and J usage is TRBJ2-4; TRBD2 matches 11 bases. Germline CDR1 and CDR2: SGDLS and YYNGEE. V lost 3 bases, J lost 2 bases, and 1 base stayed unmatched. The CDR3 is made up of 15 amino acids. CDR3 nucleotide sequence: TGTGCCAGCAGCGCTAGCGGGGGGCCCAAAAACATTCAGTACTTC. Encoded protein: CASSASGGPKNIQYF. Complete variable domain (other parts from reference TRBV9 and TRBJ2-4): DSGVTQTPKHLITATGQRVTLRCSPRSGDLSVYWYQQSLDQGLQFLIQYYNGEERAKGNILERFSAQQFPDLHSELNLSSLELGDSALYFCASSASGGPKNIQYFGAGTRLSVL.

This clone has more than one count but fewer than ten. V is TRBV7-3 and J is TRBJ2-2, with D tentatively TRBD1 or TRBD2 (6 bases each). CDR1 and CDR2 (germline): SGHTA, FQGTGA. Trimming stripped 1 base from V and 3 bases from J, with 12 bases between. The CDR3 runs 16 residues. CDR3 sequence reads: CASSLIGGLYTGELFF. In nucleotides, the CDR3 is TGTGCCAGCAGCTTAATCGGGGGCTTGTACACCGGGGAGCTGTTTTTT.

Turning to this clone: A much more abundant neighbour one base away suggests this may be a read error. J is TRBJ2-2 and V is TRBV6-4; TRBD1 matches 9 bases. CDR3 size: 14 residues. Per germline, CDR1 MRHNA and CDR2 SNTAGT. V was clipped by 4 bases and J by 5 bases; unmatched bases: 2. CDR3 loop: CASSGQGDTGELFF. CDR3 bases: TGTGCCAGCAGTGGACAGGGGGATACCGGGGAGCTGTTTTTT.

This clone has a handful of counts. The sample carries other DNA sequences with the same CDR3. V is TRBV19 and J is TRBJ2-3, with D hard to call. The germline V and J ends were trimmed by 3 bases and 1 base, with 5 bases remaining between them. The CDR3 totals 13 residues. Germline V CDR1 and CDR2: LNHDA, SQIVND (reference sequence). The CDR3 protein is CASSMAGTDTQYF. CDR3 DNA: TGTGCCAGTAGTATGGCAGGCACAGATACGCAGTATTTT.

CDR3 residues: CATKQGAIAEQFF. DNA for the CDR3: TGTGCCACCAAACAGGGGGCTATCGCTGAGCAGTTCTTC. The chain combines TRBV15 with TRBJ2-1; TRBD1 aligns across 9 bases. This CDR3 contains 13 residues. The J segment lost 9 bases and the V segment lost 7 bases, leaving 7 bases of the junction unmatched. Germline V lookup: CDR1 LNHNV, CDR2 YYDKDF (reference sequence).

This clone was counted a few times. The chain links TRBV29-1 to TRBJ2-3, with TRBD2 matching over 9 bases. Germline CDR1 SQVTM, CDR2 ANQGSEA. V lost 5 bases to trimming and J lost 3 bases; unmatched junction nucleotides: 6. The length of the CDR3 is 14 residues. The CDR3 sequence: CSVYSGRGTDTQYF. The CDR3 coding sequence is TGCAGCGTTTATAGCGGGAGAGGGACAGATACGCAGTATTTT.

The chain couples TRBV6-5 to TRBJ1-1, with no clear D. Germline V gene sequence: CDR1 MNHEY, CDR2 SVGAGI. The CDR3 runs to 12 residues. Trimming cost V 6 bases and J 1 base, with 6 bases left between them. This CDR3 is CASRSQNTEAFF. The CDR3 region has the DNA TGTGCCAGCAGGAGCCAGAACACTGAAGCTTTCTTT.

This clone has ten or more counts. This chain uses TRBV18 with TRBJ2-1; TRBD2 agrees at 10 bases. V dropped 2 bases and J dropped 7; count of bases not matched to a gene: 5. The CDR3 is 15 residues long. Germline V gene lookup returns CDR1 KGHSH and CDR2 LQKENI. DNA for the CDR3: TGTGCCAGCTCACCATCGAGCGGGAGGGGTAATGAGCAGTTCTTC. As protein: CASSPSSGRGNEQFF.

The J gene is TRBJ2-3, the V gene TRBV7-2; a possible D gene is TRBD2 (6 bases). The CDR3 spans 13 residues. Germline loops: CDR1 SGHTA, CDR2 FQGNSA. V dropped 9 bases and J dropped 2 bases, with 12 bases sitting between them. The CDR3 DNA sequence: TGTGCCAGGGGAGGACCCGACACAGATACGCAGTATTTT. Translated, it gives CARGGPDTDTQYF.

This sequence joins TRBV5-4 and TRBJ2-1, with TRBD2 identical over 8 bases. CDR3 length: 18 residues. The V segment lost 1 base and the J segment 2 bases; nucleotides outside the gene matches: 11. Germline V gene data show CDR1 as SGHNT and CDR2 as YYREEE (reference sequence). The CDR3 spells CASSLKLAAKSPYNEQFF. The CDR3, as DNA: TGTGCCAGCAGCTTGAAACTAGCGGCCAAAAGCCCCTACAATGAGCAGTTCTTC. The full variable domain, rest sourced from reference TRBV5-4 and TRBJ2-1, is ETGVTQSPTHLIKTRGQQVTLRCSSQSGHNTVSWYQQALGQGPQFIFQYYREEENGRGNFPPRFSGLQFPNYSSELNVNALELDDSALYLCASSLKLAAKSPYNEQFFGPGTRLTVL.

This clone was seen more than once but under ten times. V is TRBV28 and J is TRBJ1-5; TRBD1 agrees at 7 bases. The CDR3 spans 12 residues. CDR1 MDHEN and CDR2 SYDVKM come from the germline V gene. V was clipped by 5 bases and J by 11 bases; unmatched bases: 6. The CDR3: CASSTGERAQHF. As DNA, the CDR3 is TGTGCCAGCAGTACAGGGGAAAGGGCCCAGCATTTT.

The chain combines TRBV18 with TRBJ1-5, with 9 bases matching TRBD1. Germline loops: CDR1 KGHSH, CDR2 LQKENI. The trim removed 5 bases at V and 4 bases at J, leaving 3 bases unmatched. CDR3 length: 14 residues. In DNA, the CDR3 is TGTGCCAGCTCATCGACAGGGGGGAATCAGCCCCAGCATTTT. Protein: CASSSTGGNQPQHF. Complete variable domain (other parts from reference TRBV18 and TRBJ1-5): NAGVMQNPRHLVRRRGQEARLRCSPMKGHSHVYWYRQLPEEGLKFMVYLQKENIIDESGMPKERFSAEFPKEGPSILRIQQVVRGDSAAYFCASSSTGGNQPQHFGDGTRLSIL.

This clone was seen a few times. This chain links TRBV19 with TRBJ1-1, with D unclear. Trimming took off 0 bases at V and 1 base at J, with 6 bases between the two ends. The CDR3 has 14 amino acids. Germline values: CDR1 LNHDA, CDR2 SQIVND (reference sequence). For the CDR3, the DNA is TGTGCCAGTAGTATAGATCGGTGGAACACTGAAGCTTTCTTT. Protein product: CASSIDRWNTEAFF.

This clone was seen a few times. The chain employs TRBV4-1 and TRBJ2-6; D might be TRBD2 (6 bases). V was cut by 3 bases and J by 2 bases, with 8 bases left in between. The CDR3 consists of 15 residues. Looked up from germline, CDR1 is MGHRA and CDR2 is YSYEKL. CDR3 in amino acids: CASSHTGAGANVLTF. CDR3 nucleotide sequence: TGCGCCAGCAGCCATACGGGGGCTGGGGCCAACGTCCTGACTTTC.

This chain joins TRBV28 and TRBJ1-2; weak D call: TRBD1 (6 bases). CDR3 length: 15 residues. Per the germline V gene, CDR1 is MDHEN and CDR2 is SYDVKM. V was cut by 2 bases and J by 2 bases, with 12 bases left in between. CDR3 DNA: TGTGCCAGCAGTTTAACGACAGGAGTCAACTATGGCTACACCTTC. Residues: CASSLTTGVNYGYTF.

The J gene is TRBJ2-1, the V gene TRBV19, with 8 bases that match TRBD1. CDR1 is LNHDA, CDR2 SQIVND, per germline (reference sequence). Trimming at V came to 5 bases and at J to 6 bases, leaving 9 bases not matched to a gene. This CDR3 region has 15 residues. CDR3 amino acids: CASSFPGQVLNEQFF. CDR3 sequence (DNA): TGTGCCAGTAGTTTCCCGGGACAGGTCCTCAATGAGCAGTTCTTC.

This chain joins TRBV6-5 and TRBJ2-4, with D perhaps assigned TRBD1 or TRBD2 (5 bases each). Germline V CDR1 and CDR2: MNHEY, SVGAGI. V lost 1 base to trimming and J lost 11 bases, with 6 bases between them. The CDR3 runs to 11 residues. The CDR3: CASSYLGVQYF. For the CDR3, the DNA is TGTGCCAGCAGTTACTTGGGGGTTCAGTACTTC.

This clone was observed a handful of times. The chain employs TRBV7-9 and TRBJ1-5; TRBD1 might be the D (5 bases). V shed 0 bases and J shed 7 bases, with 13 bases lying between them. Germline V gene sequence: CDR1 SEHNR, CDR2 FQNEAQ (reference sequence). This CDR3 has 15 amino acids. The CDR3 protein is CASSLAGGVRQPQHF. In DNA form, the CDR3 reads TGTGCCAGCAGCTTAGCGGGGGGTGTACGACAGCCCCAGCATTTT.

This clone was recorded a few times. The rearrangement links TRBV9 to TRBJ1-2, with TRBD1 matching over 7 bases. The CDR3 is 16 amino acids. J was trimmed by 0 bases and V by 4 bases; bases with no gene match: 9. Germline values: CDR1 SGDLS, CDR2 YYNGEE. The chain's CDR3 is CASSRAGGRSNYGYTF. The CDR3 DNA reads as TGTGCCAGCAGCCGAGCAGGGGGACGGTCTAACTATGGCTACACCTTC.